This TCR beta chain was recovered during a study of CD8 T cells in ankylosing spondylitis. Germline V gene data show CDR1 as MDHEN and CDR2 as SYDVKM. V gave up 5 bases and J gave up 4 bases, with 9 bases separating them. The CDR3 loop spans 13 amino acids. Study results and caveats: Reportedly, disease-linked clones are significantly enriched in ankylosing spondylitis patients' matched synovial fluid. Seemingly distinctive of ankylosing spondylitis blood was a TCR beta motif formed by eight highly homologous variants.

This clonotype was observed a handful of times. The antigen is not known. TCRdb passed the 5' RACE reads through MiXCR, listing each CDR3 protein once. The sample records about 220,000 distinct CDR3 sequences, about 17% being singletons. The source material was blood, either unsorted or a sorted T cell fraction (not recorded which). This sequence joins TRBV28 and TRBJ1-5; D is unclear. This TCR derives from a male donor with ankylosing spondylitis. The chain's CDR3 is CASSDTLNQPQHF. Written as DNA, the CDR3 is TGTGCCAGCAGTGATACTCTAAATCAGCCCCAGCATTTT.